The clone carrying this T cell receptor (beta chain) was seen only a few times. What it recognizes is unknown. The sample belongs to a study of cytomegalovirus exposure and HLA in healthy donors. As for the study in general: Among roughly 180 million T cells, an earlier analysis found roughly 120 million unique TCR beta sequences.

Points from the study as a whole: Reports described diagnosis of cytomegalovirus status by the classifier as highly specific and sensitive. CMV serostatus was the only immune exposure information that was available.

A multiplex PCR was run with 60 Vbeta primers and 13 Jbeta primers. Clones were sequenced by immunoSEQ multiplex PCR, and TCRdb holds only the in-frame ones, with some missing. The sample holds about 120,000 clones, roughly 78% seen once. Losses at the gene ends were 5 bases for V and 0 bases for J; bases not matched to a gene: 8. In germline, CDR1 is LNHNV, CDR2 YYDKDF (reference sequence). The CDR3 consists of 17 residues. The TCR sequence derives from a young woman in good health and CMV-seropositive. Sequencing was performed on PBMCs. The chain couples TRBV15 to TRBJ2-4; 9 nucleotides align to TRBD2. The CDR3 sequence is CATSVKAGGLAKNIQYF. The CDR3, as DNA: TGTGCCACCAGCGTGAAAGCGGGGGGTTTAGCCAAAAACATTCAGTACTTC.